The entry below describes one TCR beta chain. Additional DNA sequences in this sample encode the identical CDR3. This CDR3 is built from 13 residues. Germline CDR1 and CDR2: SEHNR and FQNEAQ (reference sequence). Trimming took off 0 bases at V and 1 base at J, with 3 bases between the two ends. The data originate from a study of control samples from healthy donors and cancer patients. TCRdb keeps only in-frame clones here, not all; method: immunoSEQ multiplex PCR. Of about 94,000 clones listed, 90% are singletons. This chain joins TRBV7-9 and TRBJ1-1; D is ambiguous. The sequenced material came from blood. The clonotype was recovered from a woman between 18 and 30 years old in good health. The CDR3 DNA reads as TGTGCCAGCAGCTTAGCCGAGAACACTGAAGCTTTCTTT. Translated: CASSLAENTEAFF.